The 16 T cell receptor beta chains in this list originate from one sample, sequenced in a study of T cell repertoires in cytomegalovirus infection. TCRdb ran MiXCR on the reads and lists one entry per CDR3 protein. The sample consists of about 310,000 distinct CDR3 sequences, 20% to 25% of them appearing once. No antigen has been identified for these receptors. Sample: cultured PBMCs, taken from culture after CMV antigen stimulation. The source of these receptors is a human donor in good health (CMV status not recorded). Some clones in this sample may be carry-over from other donors' samples.

The chain recombines TRBV7-3 with TRBJ2-2, with D possibly being TRBD2 (7 bases). With 6 bases removed from V and 2 bases from J, the gap between germline ends came to 16 bases. This CDR3 is built from 16 residues. CDR1 and CDR2 (germline): SGHTA, FQGTGA. The CDR3 DNA reads TGTGCCAGCAGGAAAGGGGGGGCTCAAAACACCGGGGAGCTGTTTTTT. Protein: CASRKGGAQNTGELFF.

This chain's CDR3 is CASGLDRPGRDEQFF. The CDR3 nucleotides read TGTGCTAGTGGTTTGGACCGACCAGGGAGGGATGAGCAGTTCTTC. The V call is TRBV12-5, the J call TRBJ2-1; 7 nucleotides line up with TRBD2. From germline, CDR1 is LGHNT and CDR2 FRNRAP. This CDR3 is built from 15 residues. With V trimmed by 1 base and J by 8 bases, 8 bases remained unmatched.

The V gene is TRBV4-3, the J gene TRBJ2-1; no firm D call. V dropped 4 bases and J dropped 5 bases, with 9 bases sitting between them. The CDR3 runs 13 residues. Germline V gene lookup returns CDR1 LGHNA and CDR2 YSLEER. Here the CDR3 reads CASSRETNNEQFF. The CDR3 DNA reads TGCGCCAGCAGCCGGGAAACTAACAATGAGCAGTTCTTC.

The sample holds many counts of this clonotype. V is TRBV7-2 and J is TRBJ2-1; 9 nucleotides match TRBD2. Losses at the gene ends were 7 bases for V and 4 bases for J; bases not matched to a gene: 8. The germline V gene has CDR1 SGHTA and CDR2 FQGNSA. This CDR3 has 15 residues. The DNA of the CDR3 is TGTGCCAGCACCCGGGGGCTAGCGGGGTACAATGAGCAGTTCTTC. Its protein is CASTRGLAGYNEQFF.

V and J are TRBV27 and TRBJ2-1; TRBD2 aligns across 11 bases. The length of the CDR3 is 19 residues. The V gene end was trimmed by 7 bases and the J gene end by 4 bases; junction bases not matched to a gene: 18. Germline assignment: CDR1 MNHEY and CDR2 SMNVEV (reference sequence). For the CDR3, the DNA is TGTGCCAGCACGGTCAGGGTCGCGGGGACTAGCGGAGGATACAATGAGCAGTTCTTC. Amino acids: CASTVRVAGTSGGYNEQFF.

The chain recombines TRBV18 with TRBJ2-3; D may correspond to TRBD1 or TRBD2 (6 bases each). V lost 3 bases, J lost 6 bases, and 13 bases lay in between. The CDR3 consists of 14 residues. Germline CDR1 and CDR2: KGHSH and LQKENI. The CDR3 DNA follows: TGTGCCAGCTCACCGGACCACGGGGGCGATACGCAGTATTTT. This gives the protein CASSPDHGGDTQYF.

This clonotype was counted once. This rearrangement joins TRBV6-6 to TRBJ2-1; 9 bases agree with TRBD2. This CDR3 is built from 16 residues. V trimming: 0 bases; J trimming: 6 bases; junction bases outside the gene matches: 6. Germline-derived CDR1 and CDR2 are MNHNY and SVGAGI (reference sequence). The CDR3 sequence is CASSYSSGSGSNEQFF. The CDR3, as DNA: TGTGCCAGCAGTTACTCTTCGGGTAGCGGGAGCAATGAGCAGTTCTTC.

The chain recombines TRBV5-5 with TRBJ2-2; D tentatively fits TRBD1 or TRBD2 (5 bases each). V was pared by 4 bases and J by 3 bases, with 10 bases between. The CDR3 contains 14 residues. CDR1 and CDR2 from the germline V gene are SGHKS and YYEKEE (reference sequence). Here the CDR3 DNA reads TGTGCCAGCAGCCGGGACCCTGACACCGGGGAGCTGTTTTTT. Its translation: CASSRDPDTGELFF.

This clonotype was seen a handful of times. This chain joins TRBV18 and TRBJ2-3; D not certain. The CDR3 is 15 amino acids. Trimming took off 0 bases at V and 1 base at J, with 8 bases between the two ends. Germline V CDR1 and CDR2: KGHSH, LQKENI. The CDR3, as DNA: TGTGCCAGCTCACCACCAAGCCTTGGCACAGATACGCAGTATTTT. Amino acids: CASSPPSLGTDTQYF. The full variable domain, in which reference TRBV18 and TRBJ2-3 provide the parts outside the CDR3, is NAGVMQNPRHLVRRRGQEARLRCSPMKGHSHVYWYRQLPEEGLKFMVYLQKENIIDESGMPKERFSAEFPKEGPSILRIQQVVRGDSAAYFCASSPPSLGTDTQYFGPGTRLTVL.

This clonotype was counted a few times. The V call is TRBV24-1, the J call TRBJ2-3; D uncertain. V shed 6 bases and J shed 3 bases, with 15 bases lying between them. This CDR3 region has 15 residues. Germline values: CDR1 KGHDR, CDR2 SFDVKD. The CDR3 DNA reads as TGTGCCACCAGTCTTCGTGGGGATTTAACAGATACGCAGTATTTT. Translated, it gives CATSLRGDLTDTQYF.

This clonotype was detected only a few times. The chain recombines TRBV11-2 with TRBJ1-2, with 7 bases fitting TRBD1. In germline, CDR1 is SGHAT, CDR2 FQNNGV. V lost 3 bases to trimming and J lost 7 bases; unmatched junction nucleotides: 5. This CDR3 contains 13 residues. CDR3 in DNA: TGTGCCAGCAGCTTGACAGGGAATATTGGCTACACCTTC. Its translation is CASSLTGNIGYTF.

This clonotype has just a few counts. The chain carries TRBV12-5 and TRBJ2-3, with TRBD2 identical over 11 bases. Germline V gene data show CDR1 as LGHNT and CDR2 as FRNRAP. The CDR3 runs to 16 residues. V shed 5 bases, J shed 5 bases, and the junction held 9 bases outside the gene matches. CDR3 sequence: CASGLGTSGIGDTQYF. CDR3 nucleotides: TGTGCTAGTGGTCTCGGGACTAGCGGCATAGGAGATACGCAGTATTTT.

This clonotype was seen only a few times. J is TRBJ2-7 and V is TRBV6-8; no reliable D call. From germline, CDR1 is MNHGY and CDR2 SAAAGT. V shed 7 bases and J shed 3 bases, with 19 bases lying between them. The CDR3 length is 15 residues. The CDR3 region is CASTFGPDPFYEQYF. As DNA, the CDR3 is TGTGCCAGCACGTTTGGGCCCGATCCCTTCTACGAGCAGTACTTC.

This clonotype occurred a few times. This chain links TRBV4-1 with TRBJ2-1; 9 bases line up with TRBD2. Germline-derived CDR1 and CDR2 are MGHRA and YSYEKL. The CDR3 covers 16 residues. With V trimmed by 0 bases and J by 7 bases, 7 bases remained unmatched. The CDR3 region is CASSQDASGMRNEQFF. In DNA, the CDR3 is TGCGCCAGCAGCCAAGATGCTAGCGGGATGCGGAATGAGCAGTTCTTC.

The rearrangement uses TRBV6-2 or TRBV6-3 and TRBJ2-3; 12 bases align to TRBD2. CDR1 is MNHEY and CDR2 is SVGEGT in the germline V gene. V lost 2 bases to trimming and J lost 0 bases; unmatched junction nucleotides: 6. There are 18 residues in the CDR3. CDR3 sequence: CASSYRLAGDSSTDTQYF. The CDR3 nucleotides read TGTGCCAGCAGTTACAGACTAGCGGGAGATTCTAGCACAGATACGCAGTATTTT.

This clonotype has ten or more counts. V is TRBV12-3 or TRBV12-4 and J is TRBJ2-4, with TRBD1 matching over 8 bases. This CDR3 contains 14 residues. The V gene end was trimmed by 6 bases and the J gene end by 9 bases; junction bases not matched to a gene: 10. CDR3 nucleotides: TGTGCCAGCAGCCGCGGACAGGGTTGGGGCATTCAGTACTTC. Amino acid sequence: CASSRGQGWGIQYF.